A selection of T cell receptor beta chains follows, all from one sample in a study of cytomegalovirus exposure and HLA in healthy donors. Only in-frame clones appear in the TCRdb table, and some are missing; sequencing was by immunoSEQ multiplex PCR. The sample holds roughly 120,000 clones, 74% seen once. The sample taken for sequencing was PBMCs. The receptor set was obtained from a woman in her fifties or sixties in good health and CMV-seropositive. Both conserved end residues are part of each CDR3. A D gene is named only where the DNA matches it firmly. Clone size is shown for a subset of rows, as once, few, many or a class of expanded clone.

d_call: TRBD1
j_call: TRBJ1-6
clone_size: .
v_call: TRBV5-4
cdr3_nt: TGTGCCAGCAGCTTGGCTCAGGGGGGTGATAATTCACCCCTCCACTTT
cdr3_aa: CASSLAQGGDNSPLHF

d_call: TRBD1
j_call: TRBJ2-3
clone_size: .
v_call: TRBV5-1
cdr3_nt: TGCGCCAGCAGCTTGGCCAATAAAGGGGCAGGGGGATGGAAAGATACGCAGTATTTT
cdr3_aa: CASSLANKGAGGWKDTQYF

d_call: .
j_call: TRBJ1-5
clone_size: once
v_call: TRBV7-2
cdr3_nt: TGTGCCAGCAGCTTATTTGTCTACCAGCCCCAGCATTTT
cdr3_aa: CASSLFVYQPQHF

d_call: .
j_call: TRBJ2-1
clone_size: .
v_call: TRBV30
cdr3_nt: TGTGCCTGGAGGGACAGTTACAATGAGCAGTTCTTC
cdr3_aa: CAWRDSYNEQFF

d_call: .
j_call: TRBJ1-3
clone_size: .
v_call: TRBV4-1
cdr3_nt: TGCGCCAGCAGCCGGGCCGAGACAGGCCGATCTGGAAACACCATATATTTT
cdr3_aa: CASSRAETGRSGNTIYF

d_call: .
j_call: TRBJ2-7
clone_size: .
v_call: TRBV5-1
cdr3_nt: TGCGCCAGCAGCTTGGAATCGCCGGGACACGGAGCCTACGAGCAGTACTTC
cdr3_aa: CASSLESPGHGAYEQYF

d_call: TRBD1
j_call: TRBJ1-5
clone_size: .
v_call: TRBV7-2
cdr3_nt: TGTGCCAGCAGCCGCCTGGGACAGGGGGCGAGGGGTCAGCCCCAGCATTTT
cdr3_aa: CASSRLGQGARGQPQHF

d_call: .
j_call: TRBJ2-7
clone_size: .
v_call: TRBV15
cdr3_nt: TGTGCCACCAGCAGAGACAGGGTCGGCTCCTACGAGCAGTACTTC
cdr3_aa: CATSRDRVGSYEQYF

d_call: TRBD1
j_call: TRBJ1-5
clone_size: .
v_call: TRBV5-5
cdr3_nt: TGTGCCAGCAGCTCCAGGACAGGGGTCGGCAATCAGCCCCAGCATTTT
cdr3_aa: CASSSRTGVGNQPQHF

d_call: TRBD2
j_call: TRBJ2-5
clone_size: few
v_call: TRBV7-3
cdr3_nt: TGTGCCAGCAGCCCAACTCCGTACGGGACTAGCGGGGGGACCCAGTACTTC
cdr3_aa: CASSPTPYGTSGGTQYF

d_call: .
j_call: TRBJ1-1
clone_size: .
v_call: TRBV11-2
cdr3_nt: TGTGCCAGCAGCACCAGGGGGAACACTGAAGCTTTCTTT
cdr3_aa: CASSTRGNTEAFF

d_call: TRBD2
j_call: TRBJ2-2
clone_size: .
v_call: TRBV9
cdr3_nt: TGTGCCAGCAGCGTAACTAGCGGGGGGAACACCGGGGAGCTGTTTTTT
cdr3_aa: CASSVTSGGNTGELFF

d_call: .
j_call: TRBJ1-6
clone_size: .
v_call: TRBV28
cdr3_nt: TGTGCCAGCAGTCAGCGAAGCTCCTATAATTCACCCCTCCACTTT
cdr3_aa: CASSQRSSYNSPLHF

d_call: TRBD1
j_call: TRBJ1-2
clone_size: .
v_call: TRBV4-1
cdr3_nt: TGCGCCAGCAGCCAAGACCCGGGCCAGGGGGTGGGTGGCTACACCTTC
cdr3_aa: CASSQDPGQGVGGYTF

d_call: .
j_call: TRBJ1-4
clone_size: .
v_call: TRBV2
cdr3_nt: TGTGCCAGCAGTGATAAACAGGGCGAAAAACTGTTTTTT
cdr3_aa: CASSDKQGEKLFF

d_call: .
j_call: TRBJ2-7
clone_size: .
v_call: TRBV7-9
cdr3_nt: TGTGCCAGCAGCCCCGGAGGGTCTAGCCACGAGCAGTACTTC
cdr3_aa: CASSPGGSSHEQYF

d_call: .
j_call: TRBJ2-1
clone_size: few
v_call: TRBV10-3
cdr3_nt: TGTGCCATTCGAATTGGAGGGGGCTCCCCCGAGCAGTTCTTC
cdr3_aa: CAIRIGGGSPEQFF

d_call: .
j_call: TRBJ2-1
clone_size: .
v_call: TRBV7-2
cdr3_nt: TGTGCCAGCAGCGCTGGGCCAAGCAATGAGCAGTTCTTC
cdr3_aa: CASSAGPSNEQFF

d_call: .
j_call: TRBJ2-1
clone_size: .
v_call: TRBV9
cdr3_nt: TGTGCCAGCAGCTGGACAGCTAACAATGAGCAGTTCTTC
cdr3_aa: CASSWTANNEQFF

d_call: .
j_call: TRBJ1-4
clone_size: .
v_call: TRBV2
cdr3_nt: TGTGCGGGAGGGGGGATAGGTGAAAAACTGTTTTTT
cdr3_aa: CAGGGIGEKLFF

d_call: .
j_call: TRBJ1-1
clone_size: .
v_call: TRBV11-1
cdr3_nt: TGTGCCAGCAGCTCGGACATCATGAACACTGAAGCTTTCTTT
cdr3_aa: CASSSDIMNTEAFF

d_call: .
j_call: TRBJ2-2
clone_size: .
v_call: TRBV10-3
cdr3_nt: TGTGCCATCGGTAGGGGAACGATTGACACCGGGGAGCTGTTTTTT
cdr3_aa: CAIGRGTIDTGELFF

d_call: TRBD2
j_call: TRBJ2-7
clone_size: .
v_call: TRBV28
cdr3_nt: TGTGCCAGCAGTTTTGGATCAGGTGGGAGGGGCGGCGAGCAGTACTTC
cdr3_aa: CASSFGSGGRGGEQYF

d_call: TRBD2
j_call: TRBJ2-3
clone_size: .
v_call: TRBV7-3
cdr3_nt: TGTGCCAGCAGCTTGGGACTAGCGGGGGTGGGAGATACGCAGTATTTT
cdr3_aa: CASSLGLAGVGDTQYF

d_call: .
j_call: TRBJ1-1
clone_size: .
v_call: TRBV6-5
cdr3_nt: TGTGCCAGCAGTTACTCGCGAGGGGGCACTGAAGCTTTCTTT
cdr3_aa: CASSYSRGGTEAFF

d_call: TRBD1
j_call: TRBJ1-2
clone_size: few
v_call: TRBV4-2
cdr3_nt: TGTGCCAGCAGCCAAGATGAAGGACAGGGGGCTTTATACGGCTACACCTTC
cdr3_aa: CASSQDEGQGALYGYTF

d_call: TRBD1
j_call: TRBJ1-2
clone_size: .
v_call: TRBV6-1
cdr3_nt: TGTGCCAGTCGGACAGGGGTTAACTATGGCTACACCTTC
cdr3_aa: CASRTGVNYGYTF

d_call: .
j_call: TRBJ2-1
clone_size: few
v_call: TRBV7-3
cdr3_nt: TGTGCCAGCAGCCCGCTCGGGGTAGAATATGACAATGAGCAGTTCTTC
cdr3_aa: CASSPLGVEYDNEQFF

d_call: TRBD1
j_call: TRBJ1-2
clone_size: .
v_call: TRBV28
cdr3_nt: TGTGCCAGCAGTTCAACCAGACAGGGATCCTATGGCTACACCTTC
cdr3_aa: CASSSTRQGSYGYTF